This passage covers 26 T cell receptor beta chains from one sample sequenced in a study of blood T cell repertoires in COVID-19. Only in-frame clones appear in the TCRdb table, and some are missing; sequencing was by immunoSEQ multiplex PCR. The table shows 70,000 or so clones, with 75% to 95% occurring only once. Input material: peripheral blood. These receptors were taken from a woman aged 18-29 years with acute or convalescent COVID-19.

This chain joins TRBV5-1 and TRBJ2-7; D may be TRBD2 (5 bases). Trimming left V 3 bases short and J 3 bases short, with 13 bases between. This CDR3 comprises 14 residues. CDR1 is SGHRS, CDR2 YFSETQ, per germline. The CDR3 region is CASSWTSGGYEQYF. The CDR3 DNA is TGCGCCAGCAGCTGGACCTCTGGAGGCTACGAGCAGTACTTC. The full variable domain, completed using reference TRBV5-1 and TRBJ2-7, is KAGVTQTPRYLIKTRGQQVTLSCSPISGHRSVSWYQQTPGQGLQFLFEYFSETQRNKGNFPGRFSGRQFSNSRSEMNVSTLELGDSALYLCASSWTSGGYEQYFGPGTRLTVT.

The gene calls are TRBV6-2 or TRBV6-3 and TRBJ2-5, with 11 bases that match TRBD2. V shed 5 bases, J shed 5 bases, and the junction held 7 bases outside the gene matches. CDR3 length: 15 residues. Germline assignment: CDR1 MNHEY and CDR2 SVGEGT. The CDR3 is CASSRTGTSGETQYF. Here the CDR3 DNA reads TGTGCCAGCAGTCGCACCGGGACTAGCGGTGAGACCCAGTACTTC.

The chain carries TRBV6-5 and TRBJ1-1; possible D gene TRBD1, 5 bases. This CDR3 has 15 amino acids. CDR1 is MNHEY, CDR2 SVGAGI, per germline. Trimming left V 4 bases short and J 6 bases short, with 18 bases between. The CDR3 spells CASSFTGAGRPEAFF. The CDR3 nucleotides read TGTGCCAGCAGTTTTACGGGCGCAGGGCGTCCTGAAGCTTTCTTT.

V is TRBV7-2 and J is TRBJ1-3; the match to TRBD1 covers 7 bases. The germline V gene encodes CDR1 SGHTA and CDR2 FQGNSA. The length of the CDR3 is 17 residues. V lost 0 bases and J lost 0; bases outside the gene matches: 5. CDR3 in amino acids: CASSLARQGGSGNTIYF. CDR3 in DNA: TGTGCCAGCAGCTTAGCCCGACAGGGAGGCTCTGGAAACACCATATATTTT.

V usage is TRBV11-2 and J usage is TRBJ1-1; D perhaps matches TRBD1 (6 bases). Germline CDR1 reads SGHAT; CDR2 reads FQNNGV. The CDR3 is 12 amino acids. Trimming pared 5 bases from V and 4 bases from J, leaving 8 bases between. CDR3 amino acids: CASSQGSTEAFF. The CDR3 bases are TGTGCCAGCAGCCAGGGGAGCACTGAAGCTTTCTTT.

The chain carries TRBV5-1 and TRBJ2-2; TRBD1 matches 8 bases. The V gene end was trimmed by 6 bases and the J gene end by 1 base; junction bases not matched to a gene: 5. The germline V gene encodes CDR1 SGHRS and CDR2 YFSETQ. The CDR3 extends over 15 amino acids. CDR3 DNA sequence: TGCGCCAGCACACCCGGGACAGGGAACACCGGGGAGCTGTTTTTT. This gives the protein CASTPGTGNTGELFF.

The chain links TRBV5-6 to TRBJ2-1; D not resolved. V was cut by 4 bases and J by 5 bases, with 13 bases left in between. The germline gives CDR1 SGHDT, CDR2 YYEEEE. The CDR3 is made up of 14 amino acids. For the CDR3, the DNA is TGTGCCAGCAGCACTGATGGTCTAGACAATGAGCAGTTCTTC. This encodes CASSTDGLDNEQFF.

The chain employs TRBV7-9 and TRBJ1-3; 10 bases match TRBD1. J was trimmed by 0 bases and V by 4 bases; bases with no gene match: 3. This CDR3 has 16 residues. The germline V gene has CDR1 SEHNR and CDR2 FQNEAQ (reference sequence). In DNA form, the CDR3 reads TGTGCCAGCAGCTCCTGGGACAGGGGCTCTGGAAACACCATATATTTT. It is translated as CASSSWDRGSGNTIYF.

The CDR3 DNA is TGCGCCAGCAGTGTGGCGGCGGGGGGAATGAACACCGGGGAGCTGTTTTTT. This codes for CASSVAAGGMNTGELFF. The chain has TRBV10-2 and TRBJ2-2, with 8 bases that match TRBD2. The V gene end was trimmed by 4 bases and the J gene end by 1 base; junction bases not matched to a gene: 8. In germline, CDR1 is WSHSY, CDR2 SAAADI. The CDR3 loop spans 17 amino acids.

This clone was detected once. The gene calls are TRBV2 and TRBJ2-7, with TRBD2 as a possible D gene (6 bases). The CDR3 spans 14 residues. CDR1 is SNHLY and CDR2 is FYNNEI in the germline V gene. The V end was cut by 0 bases, the J end by 10 bases, with 16 bases between. DNA of the CDR3: TGTGCCAGCAGTGAAGCGTTTAGCGGCACGATCCAGTACTTC. This translates into CASSEAFSGTIQYF.

In DNA, the CDR3 is TGTGCCAGCAGCCCCCACGCGGGAGTGCCTTACGAGCAGTACTTC. This codes for CASSPHAGVPYEQYF. This chain links TRBV28 with TRBJ2-7; 7 positions match TRBD2. Per the germline V gene, CDR1 is MDHEN and CDR2 is SYDVKM. The CDR3 runs to 15 residues. V lost 6 bases to trimming and J lost 4 bases; unmatched junction nucleotides: 12.

V gene TRBV6-2 or TRBV6-3 combines with J gene TRBJ1-5; D is unclear. Trimming took 6 bases from V and 5 from J, leaving 8 bases between them. This CDR3 is 12 amino acids long. Per germline, CDR1 MNHEY and CDR2 SVGEGT. CDR3 region: CASSLSHQPQHF. The CDR3 DNA reads as TGTGCCAGCAGCCTATCCCATCAGCCCCAGCATTTT.

The J gene is TRBJ1-1, the V gene TRBV9; D not certain. CDR3 length equals 15 residues. Trimming shortened V by 3 bases and J by 0 bases, and 12 bases separated the two germline ends. Germline V gene data show CDR1 as SGDLS and CDR2 as YYNGEE. The CDR3 spells CASSAGSKMNTEAFF. CDR3 DNA sequence: TGTGCCAGCAGCGCAGGCAGCAAGATGAACACTGAAGCTTTCTTT.

The chain links TRBV3-1 (or the pseudogene TRBV3-2) to TRBJ2-3; TRBD1 aligns across 10 bases. The CDR3 length is 15 residues. In germline, CDR1 is LGHDT, CDR2 YNNKEL (reference sequence). The trim removed 4 bases at V and 3 bases at J, leaving 4 bases unmatched. Here the CDR3 DNA reads TGTGCCAGCAGCCTCGGGACAGGGGTTACAGATACGCAGTATTTT. Translated, it gives CASSLGTGVTDTQYF.

The V and J genes are TRBV28 and TRBJ2-1, with TRBD2 identical over 8 bases. Germline loops: CDR1 MDHEN, CDR2 SYDVKM. The trim removed 2 bases at V and 9 bases at J, leaving 9 bases unmatched. The CDR3 extends over 15 amino acids. CDR3 bases: TGTGCCAGCAGTTTACCCGGGGGGGCCAGGGGTGAGCAGTTCTTC. Protein: CASSLPGGARGEQFF.

The chain carries TRBV2 and TRBJ2-7; D possibly corresponds to TRBD2 (6 bases). Trimming stripped 6 bases from V and 0 bases from J, with 12 bases between. This CDR3 has 14 residues. Germline values: CDR1 SNHLY, CDR2 FYNNEI. The CDR3 protein is CASSTGENSYEQYF. The CDR3 DNA is TGTGCCAGCAGCACGGGGGAGAACTCCTACGAGCAGTACTTC.

V and J are TRBV11-2 and TRBJ1-2; 10 bases align to TRBD1. The CDR3 totals 16 residues. From germline, CDR1 is SGHAT and CDR2 FQNNGV. Trimming cost V 6 bases and J 4 bases; bases outside gene matches: 11. As DNA, the CDR3 is TGTGCCAGCAGGGATCCTCGTTGGACAGGGGGCTATGGCTACACCTTC. Translated: CASRDPRWTGGYGYTF.

V usage is TRBV5-5 and J usage is TRBJ1-4; D gene ambiguous. The ends were cut back, 4 bases at V and 3 bases at J, with 10 bases in the middle. Germline V CDR1 and CDR2: SGHKS, YYEKEE (reference sequence). This CDR3 has 14 amino acids. The CDR3 loop is CASSLAGSNEKLFF. In DNA, the CDR3 is TGTGCCAGCAGCCTCGCGGGGTCTAATGAAAAACTGTTTTTT.

The chain carries TRBV15 and TRBJ2-1; 8 nucleotides match TRBD2. The CDR3 is made up of 15 amino acids. Germline V gives CDR1 LNHNV, CDR2 YYDKDF (reference sequence). The junction had 7 bases not matched to a gene; V was cut back by 3 bases and J by 6 bases. The CDR3 here is CATSSGTSFVNEQFF. The CDR3 region has the DNA TGTGCCACCAGCAGTGGGACTAGTTTTGTCAATGAGCAGTTCTTC.

The chain has TRBV12-5 and TRBJ2-3; D is unclear. This CDR3 region has 16 residues. Trimming took off 0 bases at V and 6 bases at J, with 16 bases between the two ends. Germline CDR1 reads LGHNT; CDR2 reads FRNRAP. CDR3 loop: CASGLVLTGQVDTQYF. In DNA, the CDR3 is TGTGCTAGTGGTTTGGTACTAACTGGCCAAGTCGATACGCAGTATTTT.

This clone has just a few counts. The chain combines TRBV5-1 with TRBJ2-5; D not resolved. V was pared by 7 bases and J by 2 bases, with 15 bases between. Germline lookup yields CDR1 SGHRS and CDR2 YFSETQ. The CDR3 runs to 14 residues. The CDR3 loop is CASRPGPIQETQYF. In DNA, the CDR3 is TGCGCCAGCCGACCGGGTCCAATACAAGAGACCCAGTACTTC.

The gene calls are TRBV5-6 and TRBJ2-7, with D maybe TRBD2 (5 bases). The V end was cut by 4 bases, the J end by 4 bases, with 21 bases between. This CDR3 is 16 amino acids long. Germline assignment: CDR1 SGHDT and CDR2 YYEEEE. The CDR3 DNA is TGTGCCAGCAGCCCTTTTCTCGGGGAAGAGGTTTACGAGCAGTACTTC. It specifies CASSPFLGEEVYEQYF.

The chain joins TRBV5-5 to TRBJ2-1; a possible D gene is TRBD2 (5 bases). V shed 4 bases and J shed 15 bases, with 20 bases lying between them. Germline assignment: CDR1 SGHKS and CDR2 YYEKEE (reference sequence). The CDR3 covers 13 residues. CDR3 sequence (DNA): TGTGCCAGCAGCCCGACCTTTTATGAGGGTCTGTTCTTC. Its protein product is CASSPTFYEGLFF.

The chain joins TRBV19 to TRBJ2-1, with 15 bases matching TRBD2. The CDR3 consists of 16 residues. Germline assignment: CDR1 LNHDA and CDR2 SQIVND (reference sequence). V lost 5 bases, J lost 7 bases, and 6 bases stayed unmatched. CDR3 amino acids: CASSRTSGRAWNEQFF. In nucleotides, the CDR3 is TGTGCCAGTAGTCGGACTAGCGGGAGGGCCTGGAATGAGCAGTTCTTC.

The rearrangement joins TRBV6-5 to TRBJ2-2; 9 positions agree with TRBD1. Trimming at V came to 9 bases and at J to 7 bases, leaving 9 bases not matched to a gene. CDR1 and CDR2 from the germline V gene are MNHEY and SVGAGI. The CDR3 runs 14 residues. In DNA, the CDR3 is TGTGCCAGTCAAGGGACAGGGAGGGGCGGGGAGCTGTTTTTT. This codes for CASQGTGRGGELFF.

This clone was picked up one time. The rearrangement links TRBV2 to TRBJ2-3, with a tentative D call TRBD2 (5 bases). This CDR3 has 15 residues. CDR1 and CDR2 from the germline V gene are SNHLY and FYNNEI. Trimming removed 5 bases from V and 0 bases from J, with 12 bases in between. CDR3 in amino acids: CASSPVQRSTDTQYF. CDR3 bases: TGTGCCAGCAGTCCTGTTCAGCGGAGCACAGATACGCAGTATTTT.